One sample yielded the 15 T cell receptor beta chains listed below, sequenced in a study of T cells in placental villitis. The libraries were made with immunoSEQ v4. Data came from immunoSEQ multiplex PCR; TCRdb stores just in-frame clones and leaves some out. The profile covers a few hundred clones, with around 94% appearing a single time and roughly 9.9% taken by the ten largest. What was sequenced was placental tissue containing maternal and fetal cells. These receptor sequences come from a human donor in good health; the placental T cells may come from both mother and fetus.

CDR3 region: CASSSLPGLVLNEQFF. The DNA of the CDR3 is TGTGCCAGCAGTTCCTTACCAGGACTAGTTCTCAATGAGCAGTTCTTC. This chain links TRBV6-2 or TRBV6-3 with TRBJ2-1; 7 bases line up with TRBD2. The J segment lost 6 bases and the V segment lost 4 bases, leaving 12 bases of the junction unmatched. The CDR3 is 16 amino acids. Germline V gives CDR1 MNHEY, CDR2 SVGEGT.

The CDR3 region is CASGLVKTRGDYGYTF. The CDR3 coding sequence is TGTGCTAGTGGTTTGGTAAAGACTAGGGGGGACTATGGCTACACCTTC. V is TRBV12-5 and J is TRBJ1-2, with D possibly being TRBD1 (6 bases). Per the germline V gene, CDR1 is LGHNT and CDR2 is FRNRAP. CDR3 size: 16 residues. The ends were cut back, 0 bases at V and 3 bases at J, with 14 bases in the middle.

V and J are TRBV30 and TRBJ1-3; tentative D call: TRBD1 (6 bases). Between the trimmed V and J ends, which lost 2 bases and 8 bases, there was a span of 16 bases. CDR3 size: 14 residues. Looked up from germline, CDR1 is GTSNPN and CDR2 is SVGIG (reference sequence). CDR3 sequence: CAWSPSSGADTIYF. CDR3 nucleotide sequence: TGTGCCTGGAGTCCCAGCTCGGGGGCGGACACCATATATTTT.

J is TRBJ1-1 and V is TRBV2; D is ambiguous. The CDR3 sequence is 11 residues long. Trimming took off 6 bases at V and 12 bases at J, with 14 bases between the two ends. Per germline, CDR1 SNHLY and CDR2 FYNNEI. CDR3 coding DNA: TGTGCCAGCAGGCCCGAGGTTGGGACTTTCTTT. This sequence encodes CASRPEVGTFF.

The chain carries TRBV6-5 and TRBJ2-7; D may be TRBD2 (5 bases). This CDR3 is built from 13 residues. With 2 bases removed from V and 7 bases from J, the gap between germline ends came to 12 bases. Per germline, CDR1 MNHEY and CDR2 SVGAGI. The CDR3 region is CASSYGVSEEQYF. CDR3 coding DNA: TGTGCCAGCAGTTACGGGGTTAGCGAAGAGCAGTACTTC.

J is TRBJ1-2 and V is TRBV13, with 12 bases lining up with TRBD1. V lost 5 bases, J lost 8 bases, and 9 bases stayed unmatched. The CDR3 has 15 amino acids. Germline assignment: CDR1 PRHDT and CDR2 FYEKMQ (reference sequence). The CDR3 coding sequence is TGTGCCAGCAGCCTCGGGACAGGGGGCGGTCGGGGCTACACCTTC. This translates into CASSLGTGGGRGYTF.

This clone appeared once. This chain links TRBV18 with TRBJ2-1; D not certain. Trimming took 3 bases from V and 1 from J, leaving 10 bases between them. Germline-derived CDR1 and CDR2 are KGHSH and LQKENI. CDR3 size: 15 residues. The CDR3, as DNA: TGTGCCAGCTCACCGAGCGTCGAGTCCTACAATGAGCAGTTCTTC. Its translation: CASSPSVESYNEQFF.

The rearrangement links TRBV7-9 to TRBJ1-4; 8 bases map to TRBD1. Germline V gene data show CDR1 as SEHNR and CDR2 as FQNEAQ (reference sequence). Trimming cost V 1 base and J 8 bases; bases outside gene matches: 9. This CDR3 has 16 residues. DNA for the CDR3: TGTGCCAGCAGCTTAGTTGGTCAGGGGGCAGGAGAAAAACTGTTTTTT. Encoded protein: CASSLVGQGAGEKLFF.

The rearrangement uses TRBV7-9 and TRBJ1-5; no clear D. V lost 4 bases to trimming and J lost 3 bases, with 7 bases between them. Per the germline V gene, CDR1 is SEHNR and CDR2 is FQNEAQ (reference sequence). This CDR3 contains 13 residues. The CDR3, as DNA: TGTGCCAGCAGCTCTCAAGACAATCAGCCCCAGCATTTT. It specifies CASSSQDNQPQHF. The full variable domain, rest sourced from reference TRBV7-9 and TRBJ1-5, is DTGVSQNPRHKITKRGQNVTFRCDPISEHNRLYWYRQTLGQGPEFLTYFQNEAQLEKSRLLSDRFSAERPKGSFSTLEIQRTEQGDSAMYLCASSSQDNQPQHFGDGTRLSIL.

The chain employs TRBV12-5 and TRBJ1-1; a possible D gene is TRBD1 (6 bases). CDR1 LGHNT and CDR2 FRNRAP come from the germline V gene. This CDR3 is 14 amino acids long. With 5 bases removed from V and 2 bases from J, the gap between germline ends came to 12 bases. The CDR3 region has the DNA TGTGCTAGTGGTCAGGGGTTTTCCAACACTGAAGCTTTCTTT. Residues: CASGQGFSNTEAFF.

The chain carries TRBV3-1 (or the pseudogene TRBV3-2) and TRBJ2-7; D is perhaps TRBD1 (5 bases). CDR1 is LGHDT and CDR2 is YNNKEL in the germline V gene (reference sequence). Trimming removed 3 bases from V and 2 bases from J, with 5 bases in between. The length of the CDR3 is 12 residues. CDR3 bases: TGTGCCAGCAGCCAGGACACCTACGAGCAGTACTTC. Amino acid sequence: CASSQDTYEQYF.

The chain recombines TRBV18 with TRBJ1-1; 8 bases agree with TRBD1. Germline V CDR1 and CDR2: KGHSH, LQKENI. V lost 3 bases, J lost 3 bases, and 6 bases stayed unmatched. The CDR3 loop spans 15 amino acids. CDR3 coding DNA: TGTGCCAGCTCACCGGACAGGGATCGACACACTGAAGCTTTCTTT. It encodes CASSPDRDRHTEAFF.

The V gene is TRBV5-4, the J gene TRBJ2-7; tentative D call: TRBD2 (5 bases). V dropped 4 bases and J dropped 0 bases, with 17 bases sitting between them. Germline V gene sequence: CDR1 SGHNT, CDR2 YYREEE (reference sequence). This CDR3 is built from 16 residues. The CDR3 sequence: CASSPTGILSSYEQYF. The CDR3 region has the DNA TGTGCCAGCAGCCCGACCGGGATCTTAAGCTCCTACGAGCAGTACTTC.

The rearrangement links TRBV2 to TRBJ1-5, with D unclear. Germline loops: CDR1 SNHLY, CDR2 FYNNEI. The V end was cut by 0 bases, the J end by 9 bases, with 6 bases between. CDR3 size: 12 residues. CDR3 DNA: TGTGCCAGCAGTGAAGCGCTAGGGCCCCAGCATTTT. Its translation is CASSEALGPQHF.

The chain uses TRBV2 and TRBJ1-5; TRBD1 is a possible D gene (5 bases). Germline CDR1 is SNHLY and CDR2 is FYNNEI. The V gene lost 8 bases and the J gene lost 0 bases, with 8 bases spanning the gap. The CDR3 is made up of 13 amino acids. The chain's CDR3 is CASDRDSNQPQHF. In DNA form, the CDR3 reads TGTGCCAGCGACAGAGATAGCAATCAGCCCCAGCATTTT. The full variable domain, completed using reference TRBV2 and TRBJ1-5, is EPEVTQTPSHQVTQMGQEVILRCVPISNHLYFYWYRQILGQKVEFLVSFYNNEISEKSEIFDDQFSVERPDGSNFTLKIRSTKLEDSAMYFCASDRDSNQPQHFGDGTRLSIL.